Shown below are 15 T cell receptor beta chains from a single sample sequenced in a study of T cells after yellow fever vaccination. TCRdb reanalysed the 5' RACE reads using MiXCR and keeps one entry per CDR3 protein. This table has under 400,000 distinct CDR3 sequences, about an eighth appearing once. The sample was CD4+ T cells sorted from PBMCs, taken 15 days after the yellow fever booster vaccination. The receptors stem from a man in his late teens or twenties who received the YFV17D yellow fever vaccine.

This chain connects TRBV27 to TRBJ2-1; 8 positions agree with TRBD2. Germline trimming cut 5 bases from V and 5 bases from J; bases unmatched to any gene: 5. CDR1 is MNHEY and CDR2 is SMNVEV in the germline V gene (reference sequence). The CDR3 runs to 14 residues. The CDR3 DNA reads TGTGCCAGCAGTCTCCAGCGGGGGAACAATGAGCAGTTCTTC. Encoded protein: CASSLQRGNNEQFF.

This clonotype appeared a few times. The CDR3 loop is CASSVEGQGLNTGELFF. The CDR3 coding sequence is TGTGCCAGCAGCGTAGAAGGACAGGGGCTTAACACCGGGGAGCTGTTTTTT. The rearrangement uses TRBV9 and TRBJ2-2; 9 nucleotides agree with TRBD1. The germline gives CDR1 SGDLS, CDR2 YYNGEE. After removal of 0 bases from V and 2 bases from J, the junction contained 5 bases not matched to a gene. The CDR3 runs 17 residues.

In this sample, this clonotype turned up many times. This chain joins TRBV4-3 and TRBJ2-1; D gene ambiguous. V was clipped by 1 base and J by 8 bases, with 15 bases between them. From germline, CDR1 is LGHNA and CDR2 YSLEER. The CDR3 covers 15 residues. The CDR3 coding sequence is TGCGCCAGCAGCCAAGGCTGGTTAGAAATCCATGAGCAGTTCTTC. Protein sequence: CASSQGWLEIHEQFF.

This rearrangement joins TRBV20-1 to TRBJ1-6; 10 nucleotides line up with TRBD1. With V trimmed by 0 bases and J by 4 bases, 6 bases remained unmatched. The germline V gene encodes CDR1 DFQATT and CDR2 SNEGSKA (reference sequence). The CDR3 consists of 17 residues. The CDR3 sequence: CSARDGDRGLYNSPLHF. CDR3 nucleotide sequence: TGCAGTGCTAGAGATGGGGACAGGGGACTTTATAATTCACCCCTCCACTTT.

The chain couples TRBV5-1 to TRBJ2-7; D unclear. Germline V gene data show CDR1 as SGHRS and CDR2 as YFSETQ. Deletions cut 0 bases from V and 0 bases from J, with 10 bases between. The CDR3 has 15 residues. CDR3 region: CASSLVADPSYEQYF. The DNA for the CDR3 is TGCGCCAGCAGCTTGGTGGCTGATCCCTCCTACGAGCAGTACTTC.

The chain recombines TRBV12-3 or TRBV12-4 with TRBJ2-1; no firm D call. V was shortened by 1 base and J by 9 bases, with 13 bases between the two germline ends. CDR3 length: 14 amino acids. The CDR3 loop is CASSLGLMESEQFF. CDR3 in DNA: TGTGCCAGCAGTTTAGGACTGATGGAAAGTGAGCAGTTCTTC.

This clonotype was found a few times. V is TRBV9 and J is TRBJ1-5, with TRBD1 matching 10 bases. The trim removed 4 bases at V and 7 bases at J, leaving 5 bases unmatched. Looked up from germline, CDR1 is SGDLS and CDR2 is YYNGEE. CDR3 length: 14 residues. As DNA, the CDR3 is TGTGCCAGCAGCCCCACGACAGGGGGCCAGCCCCAGCATTTT. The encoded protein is CASSPTTGGQPQHF. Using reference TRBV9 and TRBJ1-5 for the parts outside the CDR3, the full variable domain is DSGVTQTPKHLITATGQRVTLRCSPRSGDLSVYWYQQSLDQGLQFLIQYYNGEERAKGNILERFSAQQFPDLHSELNLSSLELGDSALYFCASSPTTGGQPQHFGDGTRLSIL.

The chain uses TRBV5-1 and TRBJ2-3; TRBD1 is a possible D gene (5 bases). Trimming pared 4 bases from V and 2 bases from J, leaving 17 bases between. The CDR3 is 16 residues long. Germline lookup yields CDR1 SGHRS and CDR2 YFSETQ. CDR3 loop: CASSPLGRGSTDTQYF. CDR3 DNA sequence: TGCGCCAGCAGCCCCCTGGGGCGCGGTTCCACAGATACGCAGTATTTT.

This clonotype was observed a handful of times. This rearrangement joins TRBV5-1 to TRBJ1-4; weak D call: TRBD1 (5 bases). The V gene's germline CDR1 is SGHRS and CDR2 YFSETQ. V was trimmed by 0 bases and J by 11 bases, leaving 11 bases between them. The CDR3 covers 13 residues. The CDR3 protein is CASSLAARDKLFF. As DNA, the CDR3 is TGCGCCAGCAGCTTGGCGGCCAGGGATAAACTGTTTTTT.

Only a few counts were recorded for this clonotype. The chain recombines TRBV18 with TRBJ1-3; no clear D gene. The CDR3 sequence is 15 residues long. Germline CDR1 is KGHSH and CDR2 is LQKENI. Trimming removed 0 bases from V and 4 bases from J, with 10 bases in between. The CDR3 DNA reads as TGTGCCAGCTCACCACCGGCCGGGTTCGGAAACACCATATATTTT. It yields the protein CASSPPAGFGNTIYF.

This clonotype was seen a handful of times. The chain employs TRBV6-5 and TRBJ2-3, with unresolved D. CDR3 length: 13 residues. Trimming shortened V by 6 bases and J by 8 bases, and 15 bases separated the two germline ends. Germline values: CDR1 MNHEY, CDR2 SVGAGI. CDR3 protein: CASRRTARGTQYF. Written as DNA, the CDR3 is TGTGCCAGCAGGCGGACCGCCCGTGGTACGCAGTATTTT.

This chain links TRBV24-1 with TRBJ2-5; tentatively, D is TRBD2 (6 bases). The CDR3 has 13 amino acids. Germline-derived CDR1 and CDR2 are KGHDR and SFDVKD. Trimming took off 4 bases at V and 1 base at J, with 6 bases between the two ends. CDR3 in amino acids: CATSDGSQETQYF. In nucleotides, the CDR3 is TGTGCCACCAGTGACGGGAGCCAAGAGACCCAGTACTTC.

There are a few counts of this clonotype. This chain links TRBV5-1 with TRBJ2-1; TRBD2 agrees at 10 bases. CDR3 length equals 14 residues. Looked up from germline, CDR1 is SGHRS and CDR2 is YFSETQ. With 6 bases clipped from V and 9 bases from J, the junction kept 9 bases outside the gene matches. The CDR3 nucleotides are TGCGCCAGCAAAGCCGGGACTAGCGTAACTGAGCAGTTCTTC. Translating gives CASKAGTSVTEQFF.

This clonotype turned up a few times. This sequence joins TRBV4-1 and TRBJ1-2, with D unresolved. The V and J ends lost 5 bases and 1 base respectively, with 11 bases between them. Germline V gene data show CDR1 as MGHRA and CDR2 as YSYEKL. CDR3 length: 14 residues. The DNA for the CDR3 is TGCGCCAGCAGCTACCGGACTGATAACTATGGCTACACCTTC. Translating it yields CASSYRTDNYGYTF.

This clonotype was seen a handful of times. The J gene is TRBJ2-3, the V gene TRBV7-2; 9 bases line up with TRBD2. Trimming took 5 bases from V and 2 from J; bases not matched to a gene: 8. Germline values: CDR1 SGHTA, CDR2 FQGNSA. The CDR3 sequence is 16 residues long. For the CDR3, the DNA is TGTGCCAGCAGCCCCCCGGCGGGGGGGGTCACAGATACGCAGTATTTT. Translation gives CASSPPAGGVTDTQYF.